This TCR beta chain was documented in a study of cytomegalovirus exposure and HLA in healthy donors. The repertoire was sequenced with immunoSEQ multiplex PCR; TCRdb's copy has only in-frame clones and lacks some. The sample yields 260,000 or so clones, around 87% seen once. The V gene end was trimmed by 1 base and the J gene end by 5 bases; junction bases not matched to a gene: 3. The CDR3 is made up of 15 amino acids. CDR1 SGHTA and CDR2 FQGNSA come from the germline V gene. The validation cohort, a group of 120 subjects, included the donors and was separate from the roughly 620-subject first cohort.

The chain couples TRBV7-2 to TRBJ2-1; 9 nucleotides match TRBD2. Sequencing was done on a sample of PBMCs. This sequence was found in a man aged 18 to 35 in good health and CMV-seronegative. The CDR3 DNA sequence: TGTGCCAGCAGCTTAGATAGCGGGAGAAACAATGAGCAGTTCTTC. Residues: CASSLDSGRNNEQFF.